The clone carrying this T cell receptor beta chain has more than one count but fewer than ten. Its target is unknown. Time point described: persistent/refractory GD, antithyroid drugs over 5 years with positive TRAb. Preparation of the TCR library used RNA extracted from PBMCs. This record belongs to a study of regulatory T cells in long-lasting Graves disease. Study-level information: The definition of persistent Graves' disease was over 5 years of antithyroid drugs with positive TSH receptor antibodies. Study-wide points: Rather than thyroid tissue, only peripheral blood underwent study. There were preferences for TRBV28, TRBJ1-2 and TRBJ2-5 in persistent disease.

Researchers made TCR beta libraries by using iRepertoire HTBI primers and running Arm-PCR on CDR3 regions. TCRdb fed the multiplex PCR reads into MiXCR, producing one record per CDR3 protein. The sample lists about 660,000 distinct CDR3 sequences, about 32% seen once, with around 42% in the top ten. The V segment lost 5 bases and the J segment 9 bases; nucleotides outside the gene matches: 4. Germline-derived CDR1 and CDR2 are SEHNR and FQNEAQ (reference sequence). The CDR3 is 12 residues long. The input for sequencing was peripheral blood mononuclear cells (PBMCs), taken when the disease was refractory, from a patient treated with antithyroid drugs. This chain uses TRBV7-9 with TRBJ1-1; 9 bases align to TRBD1. This receptor was taken from a female donor with Graves disease. The CDR3 spells CASSGTGPKAFF. CDR3 DNA sequence: TGTGCCAGCAGCGGGACAGGGCCGAAAGCTTTCTTT.